Listed here are 23 T cell receptor beta chains from one sample, sequenced in a study of blood T cell repertoires in COVID-19. Repertoires were generated with immunoSEQ multiplex PCR, while TCRdb's copy carries only in-frame clones and drops some. This table has some 100,000 clones, 75% to 95% appearing once. Input material: peripheral blood. The receptors derive from a man between 50 and 59 years old with acute or convalescent COVID-19.

This clone was counted once. The chain carries TRBV7-6 and TRBJ1-3; a possible D gene is TRBD1 (6 bases). Germline V CDR1 and CDR2: SGHVS, FNYEAQ. The CDR3 extends over 17 amino acids. The V end lost 6 bases, the J end lost 0 bases, and 18 bases lay between the germline ends. The CDR3 DNA sequence: TGTGCCAGCAGTCTCGGACAGTTACACGGCTCTGGAAACACCATATATTTT. It codes for CASSLGQLHGSGNTIYF.

This clone was seen only once. The V call is TRBV12-5, the J call TRBJ2-1; TRBD2 matches 11 bases. Per germline, CDR1 LGHNT and CDR2 FRNRAP. This CDR3 region has 17 residues. Unmatched junction bases numbered 8, after V lost 1 base and J lost 6 bases. The CDR3: CASGLGMGLAAFNEQFF. CDR3 DNA: TGTGCTAGTGGTTTGGGGATGGGACTAGCGGCGTTCAATGAGCAGTTCTTC.

The gene calls are TRBV25-1 and TRBJ2-1; D is undetermined. Germline CDR1 and CDR2: MGHDK and SYGVNS. This CDR3 has 11 residues. V shed 6 bases and J shed 6 bases, with 6 bases lying between them. The CDR3 sequence is CASRQLNEQFF. The CDR3 DNA follows: TGTGCCAGCAGACAGCTCAATGAGCAGTTCTTC.

This rearrangement joins TRBV27 to TRBJ1-1; D is uncertain. CDR1 is MNHEY and CDR2 is SMNVEV in the germline V gene (reference sequence). Trimming shortened V by 3 bases and J by 0 bases, and 5 bases separated the two germline ends. The CDR3 covers 13 residues. CDR3 in DNA: TGTGCCAGCAGTTTTATAGTGAACACTGAAGCTTTCTTT. It codes for CASSFIVNTEAFF.

This chain connects TRBV29-1 to TRBJ2-7; tentative D call: TRBD2 (6 bases). Germline CDR1 is SQVTM and CDR2 is ANQGSEA. Trimming took off 7 bases at V and 4 bases at J, with 11 bases between the two ends. CDR3 length: 11 residues. CDR3 residues: CSGIAAYEQYF. The CDR3 nucleotides read TGCAGCGGTATAGCGGCTTACGAGCAGTACTTC.

The chain employs TRBV19 and TRBJ2-1; 13 bases agree with TRBD2. This CDR3 comprises 16 residues. Trimming took 0 bases from V and 9 from J; bases not matched to a gene: 5. CDR1 is LNHDA, CDR2 SQIVND, per germline (reference sequence). The CDR3 DNA follows: TGTGCCAGTAGTATAGATGGACTAGCGGGAGAAGGTGAGCAGTTCTTC. The encoded protein is CASSIDGLAGEGEQFF. The full variable domain, rest sourced from reference TRBV19 and TRBJ2-1, is DGGITQSPKYLFRKEGQNVTLSCEQNLNHDAMYWYRQDPGQGLRLIYYSQIVNDFQKGDIAEGYSVSREKKESFPLTVTSAQKNPTAFYLCASSIDGLAGEGEQFFGPGTRLTVL.

This chain joins TRBV18 and TRBJ2-7; TRBD1 matches 8 bases. This CDR3 has 17 residues. Germline CDR1 is KGHSH and CDR2 is LQKENI. With 0 bases clipped from V and 3 bases from J, the junction kept 10 bases outside the gene matches. This CDR3 reads CASSPPVFGQGNYEQYF. The CDR3 nucleotides read TGTGCCAGCTCACCACCGGTTTTTGGACAGGGAAACTACGAGCAGTACTTC. Full variable domain (missing parts from reference TRBV18 and TRBJ2-7): NAGVMQNPRHLVRRRGQEARLRCSPMKGHSHVYWYRQLPEEGLKFMVYLQKENIIDESGMPKERFSAEFPKEGPSILRIQQVVRGDSAAYFCASSPPVFGQGNYEQYFGPGTRLTVT.

This chain links TRBV18 with TRBJ1-1; TRBD1 matches at 8 bases. With 6 bases clipped from V and 6 bases from J, the junction kept 15 bases outside the gene matches. CDR1 KGHSH and CDR2 LQKENI come from the germline V gene. There are 16 residues in the CDR3. CDR3 nucleotide sequence: TGTGCCAGCTCGTTTAACCCGGGGACAGGAGGGGCTGAAGCTTTCTTT. Amino acids: CASSFNPGTGGAEAFF.

This chain connects TRBV19 to TRBJ2-2; perhaps TRBD2 as D (6 bases). The CDR3 sequence is 15 residues long. CDR1 is LNHDA, CDR2 SQIVND, per germline (reference sequence). Trimming stripped 1 base from V and 5 bases from J, with 11 bases between. The CDR3 nucleotides read TGTGCCAGTAGTATAGGGCGGGGAAATACCGGGGAGCTGTTTTTT. Amino acid sequence: CASSIGRGNTGELFF. The variable domain in full, completed from reference TRBV19 and TRBJ2-2, reads DGGITQSPKYLFRKEGQNVTLSCEQNLNHDAMYWYRQDPGQGLRLIYYSQIVNDFQKGDIAEGYSVSREKKESFPLTVTSAQKNPTAFYLCASSIGRGNTGELFFGEGSRLTVL.

The gene calls are TRBV11-2 and TRBJ2-2; TRBD1 agrees at 8 bases. Germline V gene lookup returns CDR1 SGHAT and CDR2 FQNNGV. V shed 5 bases and J 7 bases; nucleotides not matched to a gene: 9. There are 15 residues in the CDR3. CDR3 protein: CASSRGQGRGGELFF. The CDR3 DNA sequence: TGTGCCAGCAGCCGAGGACAGGGCAGAGGCGGGGAGCTGTTTTTT.

The chain recombines TRBV30 with TRBJ2-7; 7 positions match TRBD1. CDR1 and CDR2 (germline): GTSNPN, SVGIG (reference sequence). The ends lost 4 bases at V and 0 bases at J; junction bases unmatched: 9. The CDR3 runs to 15 residues. The CDR3 protein is CAWTGGTGVSYEQYF. The CDR3 region has the DNA TGTGCCTGGACCGGAGGAACAGGGGTCTCCTACGAGCAGTACTTC.

The CDR3 region is CASSPYGVGSYNEQFF. The CDR3 bases are TGTGCCAGCTCACCATACGGGGTGGGCTCCTACAATGAGCAGTTCTTC. The V gene is TRBV18, the J gene TRBJ2-1; TRBD2 might be the D (5 bases). Germline lookup yields CDR1 KGHSH and CDR2 LQKENI. V shed 2 bases and J shed 0 bases, with 11 bases lying between them. The CDR3 covers 16 residues.

This clone was observed once. The chain is built from TRBV6-2 or TRBV6-3 and TRBJ2-4; D gene ambiguous. The V gene lost 6 bases and the J gene lost 6 bases, with 6 bases spanning the gap. CDR3 size: 11 residues. The V gene's germline CDR1 is MNHEY and CDR2 SVGEGT. CDR3 nucleotides: TGTGCCAGCAGCCTCTCAAACATTCAGTACTTC. Translated: CASSLSNIQYF.

This clone was detected a few times. The chain employs TRBV18 and TRBJ1-1; 7 nucleotides match TRBD1. This CDR3 region has 15 residues. CDR1 is KGHSH, CDR2 LQKENI, per germline. J gave up 3 bases and V 2 bases, and 6 bases lay outside the gene matches. CDR3 sequence (DNA): TGTGCCAGCTCACCAAGAATAGGGACAGACACTGAAGCTTTCTTT. Protein product: CASSPRIGTDTEAFF. The full variable domain, completed using reference TRBV18 and TRBJ1-1, is NAGVMQNPRHLVRRRGQEARLRCSPMKGHSHVYWYRQLPEEGLKFMVYLQKENIIDESGMPKERFSAEFPKEGPSILRIQQVVRGDSAAYFCASSPRIGTDTEAFFGQGTRLTVV.

This clone was observed a single time. V is TRBV5-4 and J is TRBJ1-2, with 11 bases aligning to TRBD1. The CDR3 sequence is 15 residues long. CDR1 SGHNT and CDR2 YYREEE come from the germline V gene (reference sequence). With 2 bases clipped from V and 9 bases from J, the junction kept 9 bases outside the gene matches. The DNA of the CDR3 is TGTGCCAGCAGCTTATCCGGGACAGGGGGTTATCGCTACACCTTC. This translates into CASSLSGTGGYRYTF.

V and J are TRBV6-1 and TRBJ2-5; perhaps TRBD2 as D (6 bases). This CDR3 contains 15 residues. Germline V gene sequence: CDR1 MNHNS, CDR2 SASEGT. The germline V and J ends were trimmed by 7 bases and 2 bases, with 17 bases remaining between them. The CDR3 here is CASNRAGRGQETQYF. In DNA, the CDR3 is TGTGCCAGCAATCGGGCCGGTCGGGGGCAAGAGACCCAGTACTTC.

V and J are TRBV6-5 and TRBJ1-6; D not resolved. The V gene lost 8 bases and the J gene lost 10 bases, with 12 bases spanning the gap. The CDR3 extends over 12 amino acids. CDR1 is MNHEY and CDR2 is SVGAGI in the germline V gene. The CDR3 DNA follows: TGTGCCAGCGAAGGAGGGCCCTCACCCCTCCACTTT. Its translation: CASEGGPSPLHF.

The chain employs TRBV18 and TRBJ1-1; D is uncertain. The CDR3 length is 15 residues. Trimming stripped 3 bases from V and 1 base from J, with 12 bases between. The germline V gene encodes CDR1 KGHSH and CDR2 LQKENI. CDR3 nucleotide sequence: TGTGCCAGCTCACCGCTGGCGGCGGGGAACACTGAAGCTTTCTTT. Its translation: CASSPLAAGNTEAFF.

The gene calls are TRBV5-1 and TRBJ2-3, with 9 positions matching TRBD2. CDR1 SGHRS and CDR2 YFSETQ come from the germline V gene. J lost 2 bases, V lost 3 bases, and 4 bases had no gene match. CDR3 length equals 15 residues. CDR3 DNA sequence: TGCGCCAGCAGCTGGACTAGCGACTCCACAGATACGCAGTATTTT. It specifies CASSWTSDSTDTQYF. The full variable domain, with the rest looked up from reference TRBV5-1 and TRBJ2-3, is KAGVTQTPRYLIKTRGQQVTLSCSPISGHRSVSWYQQTPGQGLQFLFEYFSETQRNKGNFPGRFSGRQFSNSRSEMNVSTLELGDSALYLCASSWTSDSTDTQYFGPGTRLTVL.

The genes are TRBV6-2 or TRBV6-3 and TRBJ1-5; the D gene is possibly TRBD1 (6 bases). This CDR3 is 18 amino acids long. Germline CDR1 MNHEY, CDR2 SVGEGT. The V gene lost 6 bases and the J gene lost 2 bases, with 23 bases spanning the gap. CDR3: CASSPDLGTPTGNQPQHF. Here the CDR3 DNA reads TGTGCCAGCAGCCCTGACCTTGGGACACCCACCGGCAATCAGCCCCAGCATTTT.

The chain has TRBV5-5 and TRBJ2-5; TRBD2 aligns across 10 bases. The trim removed 2 bases at V and 5 bases at J, leaving 6 bases unmatched. The CDR3 sequence is 15 residues long. Germline CDR1 reads SGHKS; CDR2 reads YYEKEE (reference sequence). The chain's CDR3 is CASSLVTSGMETQYF. As DNA, the CDR3 is TGTGCCAGCAGCTTAGTAACTAGCGGGATGGAGACCCAGTACTTC.

This rearrangement joins TRBV7-9 to TRBJ2-1, with a possible D match to TRBD2 (6 bases). The ends were cut back, 5 bases at V and 0 bases at J, with 14 bases in the middle. The length of the CDR3 is 16 residues. Germline V CDR1 and CDR2: SEHNR, FQNEAQ (reference sequence). In nucleotides, the CDR3 is TGTGCCAGCAGCACCAGGGACTTCAGCTCCTACAATGAGCAGTTCTTC. Translation gives CASSTRDFSSYNEQFF.

CDR3 residues: CASQSGRRSNEQFF. The CDR3 region has the DNA TGCGCCAGTCAGAGCGGGAGACGGAGCAATGAGCAGTTCTTC. V usage is TRBV4-1 and J usage is TRBJ2-1; TRBD2 agrees at 8 bases. The V gene's germline CDR1 is MGHRA and CDR2 YSYEKL. J lost 6 bases, V lost 9 bases, and 10 bases had no gene match. The CDR3 runs 14 residues.